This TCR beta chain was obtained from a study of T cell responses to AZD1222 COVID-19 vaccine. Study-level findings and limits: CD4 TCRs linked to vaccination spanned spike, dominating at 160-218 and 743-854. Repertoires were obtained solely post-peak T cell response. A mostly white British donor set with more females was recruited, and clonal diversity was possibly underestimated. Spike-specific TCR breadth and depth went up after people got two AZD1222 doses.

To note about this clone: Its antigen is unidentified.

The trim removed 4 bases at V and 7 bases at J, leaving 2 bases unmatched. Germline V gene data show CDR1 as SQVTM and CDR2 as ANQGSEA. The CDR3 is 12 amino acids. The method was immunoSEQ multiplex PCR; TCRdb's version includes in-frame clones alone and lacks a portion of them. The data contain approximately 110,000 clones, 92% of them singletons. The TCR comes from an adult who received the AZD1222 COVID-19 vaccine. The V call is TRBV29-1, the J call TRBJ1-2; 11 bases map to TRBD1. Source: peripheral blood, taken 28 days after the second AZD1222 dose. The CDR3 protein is CSVAGTGGGYTF. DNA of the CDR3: TGCAGCGTTGCCGGGACAGGGGGTGGCTACACCTTC. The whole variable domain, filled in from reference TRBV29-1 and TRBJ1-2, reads SAVISQKPSRDICQRGTSLTIQCQVDSQVTMMFWYRQQPGQSLTLIATANQGSEATYESGFVIDKFPISRPNLTFSTLTVSNMSPEDSSIYLCSVAGTGGGYTFGSGTRLTVV.